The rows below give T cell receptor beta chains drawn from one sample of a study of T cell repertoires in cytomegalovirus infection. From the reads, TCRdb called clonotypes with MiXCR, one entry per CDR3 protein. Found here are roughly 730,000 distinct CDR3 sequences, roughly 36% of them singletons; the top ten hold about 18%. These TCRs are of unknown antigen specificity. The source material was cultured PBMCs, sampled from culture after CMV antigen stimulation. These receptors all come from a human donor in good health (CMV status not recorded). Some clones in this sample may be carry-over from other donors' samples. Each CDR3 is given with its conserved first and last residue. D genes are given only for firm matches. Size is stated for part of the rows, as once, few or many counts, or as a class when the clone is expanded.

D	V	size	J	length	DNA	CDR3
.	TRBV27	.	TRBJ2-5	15	TGTGCCAGCAGCCCGAGTAATTTTCGTGGAGAGACCCAGTACTTC	CASSPSNFRGETQYF
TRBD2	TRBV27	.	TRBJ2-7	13	TGTGCCAGCAGACTAGCGGGTTCCGGCGAGCAGTACTTC	CASRLAGSGEQYF
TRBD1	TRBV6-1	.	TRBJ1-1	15	TGTGCCAGCAGTTACCGGACAGGGGAGGACACTGAAGCTTTCTTT	CASSYRTGEDTEAFF
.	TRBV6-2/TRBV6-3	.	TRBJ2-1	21	TGTGCCAGCAGCCCCATTAGCCGGCGTCTTCTTACCGATCTCTCCTACAATGAGCAGTTCTTC	CASSPISRRLLTDLSYNEQFF
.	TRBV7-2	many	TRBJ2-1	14	TGTGCCAGCAGCTTAGGAGCAACACGGAATGAGCAGTTCTTC	CASSLGATRNEQFF
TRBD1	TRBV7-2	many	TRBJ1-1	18	TGTGCCAGCAGCTCCCCTAGGGACAGGGGAATCATGAACACTGAAGCTTTCTTT	CASSSPRDRGIMNTEAFF
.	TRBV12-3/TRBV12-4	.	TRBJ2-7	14	TGTGCCAGCAGTTTCACGGGAGCCTCCTACGAGCAGTACTTC	CASSFTGASYEQYF
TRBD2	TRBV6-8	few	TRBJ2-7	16	TGTGCCAGCACCAAAAGTTTTGGGACTAGCGGGTACGAGCAGTACTTC	CASTKSFGTSGYEQYF
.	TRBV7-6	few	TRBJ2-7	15	TGTGCCAGCAGCTTAACGGGACCATGGCGGAGCGAGCAGTACTTC	CASSLTGPWRSEQYF
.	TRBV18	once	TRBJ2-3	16	TGTGCCAGCTCACGAACCCCCGGGACTAGCACAGATACGCAGTATTTT	CASSRTPGTSTDTQYF
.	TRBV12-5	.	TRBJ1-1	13	TGTGCTAGTGCCCCGGTAGGGATGGCTGAAGCTTTCTTT	CASAPVGMAEAFF
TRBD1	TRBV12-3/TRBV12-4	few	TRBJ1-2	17	TGTGCCAGCAGTGAGGACAGGGGCGGATGGGGCCATGGAGGCTACACCTTC	CASSEDRGGWGHGGYTF
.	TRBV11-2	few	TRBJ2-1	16	TGTGCCAGCAGCCCGCGTGGGGGCGGGATTTACAATGAGCAGTTCTTC	CASSPRGGGIYNEQFF
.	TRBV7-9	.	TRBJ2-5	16	TGTGCCAGCAGCTTACGATGGATCCACAGGGAAGAGACCCAGTACTTC	CASSLRWIHREETQYF
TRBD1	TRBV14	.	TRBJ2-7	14	TGTGCCAGCAGCCAAGGGACAGGTCTCCACGAGCAGTACTTC	CASSQGTGLHEQYF
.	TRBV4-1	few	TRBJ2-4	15	TGCGCCAGCAGCCAGCTTCAGGGGATGAAAAACATTCAGTACTTC	CASSQLQGMKNIQYF
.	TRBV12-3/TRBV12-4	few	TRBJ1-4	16	TGTGCCAGCTCCCCAAACCGGGGGGCAACTAATGAAAAACTGTTTTTT	CASSPNRGATNEKLFF
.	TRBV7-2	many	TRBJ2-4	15	TGTGCCAGCAGCCTATGGACAGCAGATAAAAACATTCAGTACTTC	CASSLWTADKNIQYF
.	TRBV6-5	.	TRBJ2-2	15	TGTGCCAGCAGTTACAGGCGACACAACACCGGGGAGCTGTTTTTT	CASSYRRHNTGELFF
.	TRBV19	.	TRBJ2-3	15	TGTGCCAGTAGTATACGCCCGACTAGCACAGATACGCAGTATTTT	CASSIRPTSTDTQYF
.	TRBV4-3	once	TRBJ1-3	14	TGCGCCAGCAGCCAAGATCTCTGGGGAAACACCATATATTTT	CASSQDLWGNTIYF
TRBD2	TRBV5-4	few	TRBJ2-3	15	TGTGCCAGCAGCTTGGTAGGCCAGCGGGGGGGCGAAGGGTATTTT	CASSLVGQRGGEGYF
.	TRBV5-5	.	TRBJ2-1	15	TGTGCCAGCTGCTCTTTCCTAGCCCGGGGGAATGAGCAGTTCTTC	CASCSFLARGNEQFF
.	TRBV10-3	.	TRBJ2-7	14	TGTGCCATCAGTAGGGCTGAGGAGGCGTACGAGCAGTACTTC	CAISRAEEAYEQYF
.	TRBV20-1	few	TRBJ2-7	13	TGCAGTGCCGGAGGGCGGGGCTCCTACGAGCAGTACTTC	CSAGGRGSYEQYF
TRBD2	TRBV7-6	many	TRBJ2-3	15	TGTGCCAGCAGCTCCAGAGCCGGCGGGAGGGATACGCAGTATTTT	CASSSRAGGRDTQYF